The present T cell receptor beta chain was sequenced within a study of blood T cell repertoires in COVID-19. Study as a whole: From the United States, Italy and Spain came samples of acute and convalescent COVID-19. Sources were T cells, B-cell-depleted T cells, or PBMCs; the material itself was cDNA or gDNA.

Germline V lookup: CDR1 MDHEN, CDR2 SYDVKM. The CDR3 is made up of 16 amino acids. The trim removed 6 bases at V and 5 bases at J, leaving 14 bases unmatched. Authors' methods: It was from reference gene primer amplification that nucleated cell counts were estimated. Method: immunoSEQ multiplex PCR; TCRdb's copy keeps in-frame clones and lacks some. V, J and clone size derive from that table, while D and trimming were established from the DNA sequence. The sample holds 150,000 or so clones, about four fifths seen once. This clone was counted between two and nine times. The chain carries TRBV28 and TRBJ1-1; 8 nucleotides line up with TRBD1. Sequencing used PBMCs or T cells enriched from blood (not recorded which). This TCR was sampled from a man between 60 and 70 years old who had recovered from COVID-19. The CDR3 reads CASRTRPAGGRTEAFF. The CDR3 bases are TGTGCCAGCAGAACACGGCCAGCAGGGGGCCGAACTGAAGCTTTCTTT.